A selection of T cell receptor beta chains follows, all from one sample in a study of blood T cells in healthy people across ages. TCRdb itself ran the 5' RACE reads through MiXCR, one entry per CDR3 protein. The profile shows about 800,000 distinct CDR3 sequences, nearly 60% of them singletons. Sequencing was performed on blood. The receptor source for this set is a man aged 25 to 40 in good health. Each CDR3 is given with its conserved first and last residue. The D gene is left open where the match is weak. Rows give clone size only sometimes, using once, few, many, or a class for an expanded clone.

V gene: TRBV5-1; D gene: TRBD1; J gene: TRBJ2-7; clone size: few; CDR3 protein: CASSRTDRVGPYEQYF; CDR3 DNA: TGCGCCAGCAGCCGGACTGACAGGGTTGGACCCTACGAGCAGTACTTC
V gene: TRBV3-1; D gene: .; J gene: TRBJ2-5; clone size: .; CDR3 protein: CASSQRLETQYF; CDR3 DNA: TGTGCCAGCAGCCAACGTCTGGAGACCCAGTACTTC
V gene: TRBV4-2; D gene: TRBD1; J gene: TRBJ1-2; clone size: .; CDR3 protein: CASSQVYRGFNGYTF; CDR3 DNA: TGTGCCAGCAGCCAAGTATACAGGGGTTTTAATGGCTACACCTTC
V gene: TRBV20-1; D gene: TRBD2; J gene: TRBJ2-7; clone size: few; CDR3 protein: CSARVPRGGNEQYF; CDR3 DNA: TGCAGTGCTAGAGTCCCTCGGGGGGGCAACGAGCAGTACTTC
V gene: TRBV28; D gene: TRBD2; J gene: TRBJ2-7; clone size: few; CDR3 protein: CASSSYSGRAVEQYF; CDR3 DNA: TGTGCCAGCAGTTCTTATAGCGGGAGGGCCGTCGAGCAGTACTTC
V gene: TRBV20-1; D gene: TRBD2; J gene: TRBJ2-3; clone size: few; CDR3 protein: CSAEAGGGFSTDTQYF; CDR3 DNA: TGCAGTGCTGAAGCGGGAGGGGGATTCAGCACAGATACGCAGTATTTT
V gene: TRBV6-5; D gene: TRBD1; J gene: TRBJ1-2; clone size: .; CDR3 protein: CASTGTGANYGYTF; CDR3 DNA: TGTGCCAGCACCGGGACAGGCGCAAACTATGGCTACACCTTC
V gene: TRBV5-1; D gene: TRBD2; J gene: TRBJ2-1; clone size: .; CDR3 protein: CASRRLAENNEQFF; CDR3 DNA: TGCGCCAGCAGGCGACTAGCGGAAAACAATGAGCAGTTCTTC
V gene: TRBV6-1; D gene: .; J gene: TRBJ2-1; clone size: .; CDR3 protein: CASSEWRSSYNEQFF; CDR3 DNA: TGTGCCAGCAGTGAGTGGCGGAGTTCCTACAATGAGCAGTTCTTC
V gene: TRBV20-1; D gene: .; J gene: TRBJ1-6; clone size: .; CDR3 protein: CSARDQPGWYSPLHF; CDR3 DNA: TGCAGTGCTAGAGATCAGCCAGGGTGGTATTCACCCCTCCACTTT
V gene: TRBV3-1; D gene: .; J gene: TRBJ2-3; clone size: .; CDR3 protein: CASSQGRSADTRYF; CDR3 DNA: TGTGCCAGCAGCCAAGGCCGTAGCGCAGATACGCGGTATTTT
V gene: TRBV7-2; D gene: .; J gene: TRBJ1-1; clone size: .; CDR3 protein: CAGSLVLRSLTEQDPEAFF; CDR3 DNA: TGTGCCGGCAGCTTAGTACTCAGATCTCTTACGGAACAGGACCCTGAAGCTTTCTTT
V gene: TRBV6-2/TRBV6-3; D gene: TRBD1; J gene: TRBJ2-5; clone size: .; CDR3 protein: CASIRGETQYF; CDR3 DNA: TGTGCCAGCATCAGGGGGGAGACCCAGTACTTC
V gene: TRBV6-1; D gene: .; J gene: TRBJ2-3; clone size: .; CDR3 protein: CASSVARADTQYF; CDR3 DNA: TGTGCCAGCAGTGTTGCTAGGGCAGATACGCAGTATTTT
V gene: TRBV7-2; D gene: .; J gene: TRBJ1-2; clone size: few; CDR3 protein: CASSEGSSSFYGYTF; CDR3 DNA: TGTGCCAGCTCGGAGGGCAGCAGCTCCTTCTATGGCTACACCTTC
V gene: TRBV9; D gene: .; J gene: TRBJ2-1; clone size: .; CDR3 protein: CASSVVPASYNEQFF; CDR3 DNA: TGTGCCAGCAGCGTAGTACCCGCCTCCTACAATGAGCAGTTCTTC
V gene: TRBV12-3/TRBV12-4; D gene: TRBD1; J gene: TRBJ2-1; clone size: .; CDR3 protein: CASNSQGGSPYNEQFF; CDR3 DNA: TGTGCCAGCAATTCACAGGGGGGTTCCCCCTACAATGAGCAGTTCTTC
V gene: TRBV10-3; D gene: TRBD1; J gene: TRBJ2-2; clone size: once; CDR3 protein: CAISTGTGTNTGELFF; CDR3 DNA: TGTGCCATCAGTACCGGGACAGGGACGAACACCGGGGAGCTGTTTTTT
V gene: TRBV20-1; D gene: .; J gene: TRBJ1-4; clone size: .; CDR3 protein: CSSLSTTTQEKLFF; CDR3 DNA: TGCAGTTCCCTCTCAACCACAACCCAGGAAAAACTGTTTTTT
V gene: TRBV29-1; D gene: TRBD1; J gene: TRBJ1-4; clone size: few; CDR3 protein: CSVGTAHEKLFF; CDR3 DNA: TGCAGCGTGGGGACAGCACATGAAAAACTGTTTTTT
V gene: TRBV4-2; D gene: .; J gene: TRBJ2-6; clone size: few; CDR3 protein: CASRAGVGYVLTF; CDR3 DNA: TGTGCCAGCAGAGCAGGCGTTGGGTACGTCCTGACTTTC
V gene: TRBV7-3; D gene: .; J gene: TRBJ2-3; clone size: .; CDR3 protein: CASSLNFRDTQYF; CDR3 DNA: TGTGCCAGCAGCTTAAATTTCCGAGATACGCAGTATTTT
V gene: TRBV25-1; D gene: .; J gene: TRBJ2-4; clone size: .; CDR3 protein: CASSRDLGEQYF; CDR3 DNA: TGTGCCAGCAGTCGGGACCTAGGAGAGCAGTACTTC
V gene: TRBV12-3/TRBV12-4; D gene: .; J gene: TRBJ2-3; clone size: few; CDR3 protein: CASSLASASDTQYF; CDR3 DNA: TGTGCCAGCAGTTTAGCGTCGGCTTCGGATACGCAGTATTTT
V gene: TRBV27; D gene: .; J gene: TRBJ2-1; clone size: .; CDR3 protein: CASSSRQGGDNEQFF; CDR3 DNA: TGTGCCAGCAGTTCCCGTCAGGGGGGTGACAATGAGCAGTTCTTC
V gene: TRBV20-1; D gene: TRBD1; J gene: TRBJ2-1; clone size: .; CDR3 protein: CSARNRGHEQFF; CDR3 DNA: TGCAGTGCCCGGAACAGGGGGCACGAGCAGTTCTTC
V gene: TRBV7-9; D gene: TRBD1; J gene: TRBJ1-2; clone size: few; CDR3 protein: CASSQTDRGAPYGYTF; CDR3 DNA: TGTGCCAGCAGCCAAACCGACAGGGGGGCACCCTATGGCTACACCTTC
V gene: TRBV4-2; D gene: .; J gene: TRBJ2-7; clone size: .; CDR3 protein: CASSQGVGHPYEQYF; CDR3 DNA: TGTGCCAGCAGCCAAGGTGTGGGGCACCCCTACGAGCAGTACTTC
V gene: TRBV12-3/TRBV12-4; D gene: .; J gene: TRBJ2-5; clone size: few; CDR3 protein: CASSGLVALETQYF; CDR3 DNA: TGTGCCAGCAGTGGACTCGTAGCATTGGAGACCCAGTACTTC
V gene: TRBV15; D gene: .; J gene: TRBJ1-4; clone size: many; CDR3 protein: CATSRDRSTNEKLFF; CDR3 DNA: TGTGCCACCAGCAGAGATAGAAGTACTAATGAAAAACTGTTTTTT
V gene: TRBV5-1; D gene: .; J gene: TRBJ2-5; clone size: .; CDR3 protein: CASSPHVEAETQYF; CDR3 DNA: TGCGCCAGCAGCCCCCACGTGGAGGCGGAGACCCAGTACTTC
V gene: TRBV20-1; D gene: TRBD2; J gene: TRBJ2-1; clone size: .; CDR3 protein: CSAREEGTTTSVKDNEQFF; CDR3 DNA: TGCAGTGCTAGAGAGGAGGGGACTACGACTAGCGTAAAGGACAATGAGCAGTTCTTC
V gene: TRBV30; D gene: .; J gene: TRBJ1-1; clone size: .; CDR3 protein: CAWGPDTYPEAFF; CDR3 DNA: TGTGCGTGGGGTCCGGACACCTACCCTGAAGCTTTCTTT